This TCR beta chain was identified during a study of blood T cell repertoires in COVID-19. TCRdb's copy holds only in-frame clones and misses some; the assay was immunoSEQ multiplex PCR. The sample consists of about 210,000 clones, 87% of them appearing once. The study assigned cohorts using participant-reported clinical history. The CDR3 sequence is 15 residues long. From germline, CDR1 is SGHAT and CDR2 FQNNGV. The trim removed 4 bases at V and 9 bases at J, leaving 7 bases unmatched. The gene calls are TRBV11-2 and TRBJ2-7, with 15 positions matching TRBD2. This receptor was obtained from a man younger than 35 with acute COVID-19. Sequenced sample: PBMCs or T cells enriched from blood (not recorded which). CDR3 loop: CASSSGLAGGPGQYF. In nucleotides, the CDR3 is TGTGCCAGCAGCTCTGGACTAGCGGGAGGGCCCGGGCAGTACTTC.